This passage covers 8 T cell receptor beta chains from one sample sequenced in a study of blood T cell repertoires in COVID-19. Data came from immunoSEQ multiplex PCR; TCRdb stores just in-frame clones and leaves some out. This sample has over 150,000 clones; roughly 90% occur once, and the top ten carry under 5%. The specimen sequenced was peripheral blood. These receptors all come from a woman aged 55-69 years who had recovered from COVID-19.

This clone has only a few counts. The chain is built from TRBV21-1 and TRBJ2-7; the table calls TRBD1, which could not be checked here. TRBV21-1 is recorded as a pseudogene. The CDR3 spans 15 residues. The CDR3: CASSKEGDGRYEQYF. CDR3 bases: TGTGCCAGCAGCAAAGAGGGGGACGGACGCTACGAGCAGTACTTC.

The chain uses TRBV12-3 or TRBV12-4 and TRBJ1-2, with D perhaps matching TRBD1 (5 bases). The CDR3 sequence is 13 residues long. The V gene lost 2 bases and the J gene lost 8 bases, with 12 bases spanning the gap. The CDR3 bases are TGTGCCAGCAGTTTATTGGGGCCTAGGGGCTACACCTTC. This translates into CASSLLGPRGYTF.

The chain is built from TRBV6-6 and TRBJ2-7; maybe TRBD2 (6 bases). This CDR3 region has 12 residues. Trimming cost V 6 bases and J 6 bases, with 12 bases left between them. Germline CDR1 is MNHNY and CDR2 is SVGAGI (reference sequence). As DNA, the CDR3 is TGTGCCAGCAGCCTAGAGGGAGGCGAGCAGTACTTC. Protein product: CASSLEGGEQYF.

V gene TRBV5-1 combines with J gene TRBJ1-2, with D possibly TRBD1 on 5 matching bases. Per the germline V gene, CDR1 is SGHRS and CDR2 is YFSETQ. V was trimmed by 2 bases and J by 3 bases, leaving 14 bases between them. CDR3 length equals 15 residues. CDR3 coding DNA: TGCGCCAGCAGCTTTGGCAGGGCAACTGACTATGGCTACACCTTC. This sequence encodes CASSFGRATDYGYTF.

The chain joins TRBV5-1 to TRBJ2-2; 9 bases are shared with TRBD2. In germline, CDR1 is SGHRS, CDR2 YFSETQ. This CDR3 spans 17 amino acids. With V trimmed by 4 bases and J by 1 base, 8 bases remained unmatched. The CDR3 spells CASSGLAGYKNTGELFF. CDR3 DNA sequence: TGCGCCAGCAGCGGGCTAGCGGGGTACAAGAACACCGGGGAGCTGTTTTTT.

The rearrangement uses TRBV2 and TRBJ2-5; 10 positions agree with TRBD1. J was trimmed by 2 bases and V by 8 bases; bases with no gene match: 2. The CDR3 is 13 residues long. Germline V gives CDR1 SNHLY, CDR2 FYNNEI. CDR3 in amino acids: CASRQGAQETQYF. CDR3 in DNA: TGTGCCAGCCGACAGGGGGCACAAGAGACCCAGTACTTC.

The V gene is TRBV28, the J gene TRBJ1-5, with unresolved D. Trimming cost V 6 bases and J 2 bases, with 17 bases left between them. Germline V gene lookup returns CDR1 MDHEN and CDR2 SYDVKM. There are 16 residues in the CDR3. The CDR3 sequence is CASSLGRRGGNQPQHF. For the CDR3, the DNA is TGTGCCAGCAGCCTTGGCCGGCGGGGAGGCAATCAGCCCCAGCATTTT.

This chain uses TRBV6-5 with TRBJ2-7, with 7 bases lining up with TRBD1. The ends lost 6 bases at V and 4 bases at J; junction bases unmatched: 12. Germline CDR1 MNHEY, CDR2 SVGAGI. The CDR3 covers 15 residues. The CDR3 nucleotides read TGTGCCAGCAGAATAGCCGGGGCAGGGGGATACGAGCAGTACTTC. Translating gives CASRIAGAGGYEQYF.